The 8 T cell receptor beta chains in this list originate from one sample, sequenced in a study of post-analysis software for immune sequencing data. Findings and caveats of the study: Patients used about five TRBV segments, including TRBV5-6, TRBV5-1 and TRBV20-1, more often than controls.

Their cognate antigens are unknown. TCR beta cDNA libraries had unique molecular identifiers. From the PCR reads, TCRdb called clonotypes with MiXCR, one entry per CDR3 protein. Of around 440,000 distinct CDR3 sequences in the sample, around 40% were seen once. Sequences were obtained from blood. Receptors were obtained from a girl aged 5-17 years with multiple sclerosis.

The rearrangement joins TRBV15 to TRBJ2-7, with 7 nucleotides matching TRBD2. After removal of 1 base from V and 7 bases from J, the junction contained 13 bases not matched to a gene. This CDR3 is 16 amino acids long. Germline CDR1 reads LNHNV; CDR2 reads YYDKDF (reference sequence). CDR3 DNA sequence: TGTGCCACCAGCAGAGGTGGTAGCCGGGAGGTGGGAGAGCAGTACTTC. This codes for CATSRGGSREVGEQYF.

This chain uses TRBV28 with TRBJ2-1; 15 bases line up with TRBD2. V gave up 6 bases and J gave up 2 bases; unmatched junction bases: 11. This CDR3 is 19 amino acids long. Germline CDR1 MDHEN, CDR2 SYDVKM. CDR3 sequence reads: CASRTRGLAGGWTYNEQFF. The CDR3 bases are TGTGCCAGCAGGACACGAGGACTAGCGGGAGGGTGGACCTACAATGAGCAGTTCTTC.

This chain links TRBV9 with TRBJ1-2; 8 positions match TRBD1. In germline, CDR1 is SGDLS, CDR2 YYNGEE. The CDR3 runs 14 residues. J was trimmed by 4 bases and V by 4 bases; bases with no gene match: 6. Written as DNA, the CDR3 is TGTGCCAGCAGCACAAAGGACAGGGCCTATGGCTACACCTTC. Translated: CASSTKDRAYGYTF.

This clonotype was seen a handful of times. This rearrangement joins TRBV7-9 to TRBJ2-1; TRBD2 matches 8 bases. CDR1 SEHNR and CDR2 FQNEAQ come from the germline V gene (reference sequence). This CDR3 is 17 amino acids long. Trimming at V came to 3 bases and at J to 5 bases, leaving 12 bases not matched to a gene. CDR3: CASSFGLAGESHNEQFF. Here the CDR3 DNA reads TGTGCCAGCAGCTTCGGTCTAGCGGGCGAGTCACACAATGAGCAGTTCTTC.

Of note for this clonotype: The junction shows a germline mismatch at one end, possibly a read error. The chain is built from TRBV28 and TRBJ2-5; 13 bases fit TRBD2. This CDR3 is built from 16 residues. CDR1 is MDHEN and CDR2 is SYDVKM in the germline V gene. CDR3 in amino acids: CARSLGLAGLQETQYF. In DNA form, the CDR3 reads TGTGCCCGCAGTTTGGGACTAGCGGGACTCCAAGAGACCCAGTACTTC.

The V gene is TRBV28, the J gene TRBJ2-5, with 10 bases that match TRBD1. This CDR3 has 16 residues. V lost 3 bases to trimming and J lost 5 bases; unmatched junction nucleotides: 9. Germline lookup yields CDR1 MDHEN and CDR2 SYDVKM. CDR3 sequence reads: CASSLAGTGDSETQYF. The CDR3, as DNA: TGTGCCAGCAGTTTGGCCGGGACAGGGGACTCGGAGACCCAGTACTTC.

This clonotype has only a few counts. The chain recombines TRBV7-2 with TRBJ1-2; D is ambiguous. CDR3 length equals 16 residues. From germline, CDR1 is SGHTA and CDR2 FQGNSA. V shed 5 bases and J shed 2 bases, with 18 bases lying between them. The CDR3 nucleotides are TGTGCCAGCAGCCCCCTCGTCCCATCGTACAACTATGGCTACACCTTC. This encodes CASSPLVPSYNYGYTF.

V and J are TRBV29-1 and TRBJ2-6, with 7 bases lining up with TRBD1. The CDR3 contains 16 residues. The V gene's germline CDR1 is SQVTM and CDR2 ANQGSEA. The V gene end was trimmed by 0 bases and the J gene end by 0 bases; junction bases not matched to a gene: 2. The CDR3 sequence is CSVEDRDSSGANVLTF. In DNA, the CDR3 is TGCAGCGTTGAAGATCGGGACAGCTCTGGGGCCAACGTCCTGACTTTC.